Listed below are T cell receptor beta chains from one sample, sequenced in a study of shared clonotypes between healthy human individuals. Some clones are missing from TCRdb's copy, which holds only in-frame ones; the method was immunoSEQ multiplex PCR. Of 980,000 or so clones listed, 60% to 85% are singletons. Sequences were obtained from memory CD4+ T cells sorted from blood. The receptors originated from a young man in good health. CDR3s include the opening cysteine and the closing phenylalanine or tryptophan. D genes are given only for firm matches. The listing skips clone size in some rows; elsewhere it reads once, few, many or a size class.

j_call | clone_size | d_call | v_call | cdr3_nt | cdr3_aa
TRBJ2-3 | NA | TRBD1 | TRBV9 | TGTGCCAGCAGCGTAAGACAGGGGGCTTTAGATACGCAGTATTTT | CASSVRQGALDTQYF
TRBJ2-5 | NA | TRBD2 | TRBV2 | TGTGCCAGCAGTGAAGGTTCAACTAGCGGCCTACCCCAGTACTTC | CASSEGSTSGLPQYF
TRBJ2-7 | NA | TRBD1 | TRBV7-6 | TGTGCCAGCAGCGCGCCGGGACAGGGGGCCTACGAGCAGTACTTC | CASSAPGQGAYEQYF
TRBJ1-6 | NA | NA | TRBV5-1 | TGCGCCAGCAGCTTGGAGCCCGGTATAGGTTCACCCCTCCACTTT | CASSLEPGIGSPLHF
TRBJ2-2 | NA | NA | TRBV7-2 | TGTGCCAGCAGCTCCGTACTTAATCGGGCGTCCACCGGGGAGCTGTTTTTT | CASSSVLNRASTGELFF
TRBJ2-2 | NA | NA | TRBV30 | TGTGCCTGGAGTGGCGGGGCCGGGGAGCTGTTTTTT | CAWSGGAGELFF
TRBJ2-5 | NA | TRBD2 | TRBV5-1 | TGCGCCAGCAGCTTGAGATCTAGCGGGGAAGAGACCCAGTACTTC | CASSLRSSGEETQYF
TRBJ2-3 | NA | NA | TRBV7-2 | TGTGCCAGCAGCTTAATGGGAAGCACAGATACGCAGTATTTT | CASSLMGSTDTQYF
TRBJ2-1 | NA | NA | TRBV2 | TGTGCCAGCAGACCCAACTGGGACAATGAGCAGTTCTTC | CASRPNWDNEQFF
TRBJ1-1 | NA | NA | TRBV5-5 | TGTGCCAGCAGCTTGGCCGACATGAACACTGAAGCTTTCTTT | CASSLADMNTEAFF
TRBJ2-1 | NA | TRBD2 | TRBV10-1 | TGCGCCAGGGGGGTGACCAAAAAAGGAGGGCGGGAGGGCCAGAATGAGCAGTTCTTC | CARGVTKKGGREGQNEQFF
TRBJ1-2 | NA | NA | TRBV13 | TGTGCCAGCAGCTTTCTGCGGGCCAACTATGGCTACACCTTC | CASSFLRANYGYTF
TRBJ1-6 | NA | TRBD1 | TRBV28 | TGTGCCAGCAGACCCACAGGGGCCGAATATAATTCACCCCTCCACTTT | CASRPTGAEYNSPLHF
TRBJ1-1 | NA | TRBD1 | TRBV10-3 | TGTGCCATCACCATAGACAGGGTTACTGAAGCTTTCTTT | CAITIDRVTEAFF
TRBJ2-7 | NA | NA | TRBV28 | TGTGCCAGCAGTCCCCGGTCATATTGGGGTCGGTACGAGCAGTACTTC | CASSPRSYWGRYEQYF
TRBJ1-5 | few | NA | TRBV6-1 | TGTGCCAGCAGTGAAGAACAGCCGTCTCAGCATTTT | CASSEEQPSQHF
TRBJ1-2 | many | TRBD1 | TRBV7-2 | TGTGCCAGTTCCTCAGACAGGGGTCCTAACTATGGCTACACCTTC | CASSSDRGPNYGYTF
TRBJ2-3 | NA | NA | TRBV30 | TGTGCCTGGAGTAGAATCCATAGCACAGATACGCAGTATTTT | CAWSRIHSTDTQYF
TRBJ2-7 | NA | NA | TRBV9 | TGTGCCAGCAGCGTATCGGCAGGGTTGTCCAACGAGCAGTACTTC | CASSVSAGLSNEQYF
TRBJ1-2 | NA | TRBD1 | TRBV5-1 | TGCGCCAGCACCGTGGACAGGGGCTGGTATGGCTACACCTTC | CASTVDRGWYGYTF
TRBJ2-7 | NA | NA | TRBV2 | TGTGCCAGCAGAGGCCCGTGGGATCAACACGAGCAGTACTTC | CASRGPWDQHEQYF
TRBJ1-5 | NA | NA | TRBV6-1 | TGTGCCAGCAGCGGGTGGGGCCAGCCCCAGCATTTT | CASSGWGQPQHF
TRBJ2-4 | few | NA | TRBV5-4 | TGTGCCAGCAGCTTGCCCGGAGCCAAAAACATTCAGTACTTC | CASSLPGAKNIQYF
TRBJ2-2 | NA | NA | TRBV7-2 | TGTGCCAGCAGCCCCACCCCCTGGGGGTCCGTGACCGGGGAGCTGTTTTTT | CASSPTPWGSVTGELFF
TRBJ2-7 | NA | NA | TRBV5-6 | TGTGCCAGCAGCTTGGTACAGACCTCCTACGAGCAGTACTTC | CASSLVQTSYEQYF
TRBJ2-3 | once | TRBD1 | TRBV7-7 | TGTGCTAGCAGCTTAGGACAGGCCGGTACAGATACGCAGTATTTT | CASSLGQAGTDTQYF
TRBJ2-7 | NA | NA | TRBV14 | TGTGCCAGCAGCCAAGGACGTGGCTACGAGCAGTACTTC | CASSQGRGYEQYF
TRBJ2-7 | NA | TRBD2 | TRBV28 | TGTGCCAGCACGGGAGGAGTCCGCGAGCAGTACTTC | CASTGGVREQYF
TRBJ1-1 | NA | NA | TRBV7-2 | TGTGCCAGCAGCTTAGACAGACTGAACACTGAAGCTTTCTTT | CASSLDRLNTEAFF
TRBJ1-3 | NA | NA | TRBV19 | TGTGCCGTTGGGCCAGGGACTGGAAACACCATATATTTT | CAVGPGTGNTIYF
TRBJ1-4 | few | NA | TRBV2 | TGTGCCAGCAGCCTTGGGGTAACTAATGAAAAACTGTTTTTT | CASSLGVTNEKLFF
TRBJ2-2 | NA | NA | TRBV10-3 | TGTGCCATCAGTGAAAAAGGCCCCAAGACCGGGGAGCTGTTTTTT | CAISEKGPKTGELFF
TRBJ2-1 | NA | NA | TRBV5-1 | TGCGCCAGCAGCCCTCCTAGCGACAATGAGCAGTTCTTC | CASSPPSDNEQFF
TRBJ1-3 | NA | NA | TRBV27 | TGTGCCAGCAGTTTAACAGGGTCGAGAGGAAACACCATATATTTT | CASSLTGSRGNTIYF
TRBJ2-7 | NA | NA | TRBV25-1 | TGTGCCAGCAGTGAATACAAGGCACCCTACGAGCAGTACTTC | CASSEYKAPYEQYF
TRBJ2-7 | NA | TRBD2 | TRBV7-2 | TGTGCCAGCAGCTTAGCTGGGACTAGCGGGGGATTAAGCTACGAGCAGTACTTC | CASSLAGTSGGLSYEQYF
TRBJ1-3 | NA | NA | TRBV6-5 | TGTGCCAGCAGTTCAACACTGCACTCTGGAAACACCATATATTTT | CASSSTLHSGNTIYF
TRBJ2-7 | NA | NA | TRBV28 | TGTGCCAGCAGTTTAGATCGGGGGGCCCTATATTACGAGCAGTACTTC | CASSLDRGALYYEQYF
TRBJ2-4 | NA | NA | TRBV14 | TGTGCCAGCAGCCAAGATAGGTCCGAGCTAGCCAAAAACATTCAGTACTTC | CASSQDRSELAKNIQYF
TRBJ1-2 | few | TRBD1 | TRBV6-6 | TGTGCCAGCAGCCTGGGTAGGACAGGGAGGGATGGCTACACCTTC | CASSLGRTGRDGYTF
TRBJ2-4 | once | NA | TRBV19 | TGTGCCAGTACCGCCCGGGTACAACAAAACATTCAGTACTTC | CASTARVQQNIQYF
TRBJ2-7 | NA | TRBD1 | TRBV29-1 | TGCAGCGTTGAGGGGACAGGGACGTCCTACGAGCAGTACTTC | CSVEGTGTSYEQYF
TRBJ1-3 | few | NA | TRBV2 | TGTGCCAGCAGTGAACGAAGGGTAACCTCTGGAAACACCATATATTTT | CASSERRVTSGNTIYF
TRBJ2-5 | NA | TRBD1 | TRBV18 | TGTGCCAGCTCACCCGGTTCCGGGACAGGCGGAGAGACCCAGTACTTC | CASSPGSGTGGETQYF
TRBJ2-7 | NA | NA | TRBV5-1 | TGCGCCAGCCGAAAGAGTGGAGGGGGAGGATTCTCCTACGAGCAGTACTTC | CASRKSGGGGFSYEQYF
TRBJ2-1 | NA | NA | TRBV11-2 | TGTGCCAGCAGCTTAGTGTGGGGCCGCGACGACAATGAGCAGTTCTTC | CASSLVWGRDDNEQFF
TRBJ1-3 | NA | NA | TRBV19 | TGTGCCAGTAGTATAGGAGTCTCTGGAAACACCATATATTTT | CASSIGVSGNTIYF
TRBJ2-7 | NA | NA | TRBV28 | TGTGCCAGCAGTTCCGGGGCCCCTTACGAGCAGTACTTC | CASSSGAPYEQYF
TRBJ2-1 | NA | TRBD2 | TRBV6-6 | TGTGCCAGCAGCCCTAGCGGGGGGTACAATGAGCAGTTCTTC | CASSPSGGYNEQFF
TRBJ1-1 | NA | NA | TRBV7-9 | TGTGCCAGCAGCTTACGTATGGCAGCCGCTATGAACACTGAAGCTTTCTTT | CASSLRMAAAMNTEAFF
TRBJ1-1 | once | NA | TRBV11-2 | TGTGCCAGCAGCCATTCGTCGGGAGAAGCTTTCTTT | CASSHSSGEAFF
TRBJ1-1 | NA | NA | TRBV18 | TGTGCCAGCTCACTAGGGACAACTCAGAACACTGAAGCTTTCTTT | CASSLGTTQNTEAFF
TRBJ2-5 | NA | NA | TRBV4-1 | TGCGCCAGCAGCCAAGATTGGGGAGGAGAGACCCAGTACTTC | CASSQDWGGETQYF
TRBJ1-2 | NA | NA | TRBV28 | TGTGCCAGCAGTGGACAGACCCGTGGCTACACCTTC | CASSGQTRGYTF
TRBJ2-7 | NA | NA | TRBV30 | TGTGCCTGGAGTGCGATGGGGAAGGAGCCTGGAGAGCAGTACTTC | CAWSAMGKEPGEQYF
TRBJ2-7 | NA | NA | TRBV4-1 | TGCGCCAGCAGCCGCGGATACGAGCAGTACTTC | CASSRGYEQYF
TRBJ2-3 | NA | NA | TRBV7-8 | TGTGCCAGCAGCTTAGGGCCAGACCGTAGCACAGATACGCAGTATTTT | CASSLGPDRSTDTQYF
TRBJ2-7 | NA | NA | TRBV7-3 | TGTGCCAGCAGCCTACAACAGGGCTACGAGCAGTACTTC | CASSLQQGYEQYF
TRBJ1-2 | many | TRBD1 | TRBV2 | TGTGCCAGCAGTTTGGGACAGGGTCTCTATGGCTACACCTTC | CASSLGQGLYGYTF